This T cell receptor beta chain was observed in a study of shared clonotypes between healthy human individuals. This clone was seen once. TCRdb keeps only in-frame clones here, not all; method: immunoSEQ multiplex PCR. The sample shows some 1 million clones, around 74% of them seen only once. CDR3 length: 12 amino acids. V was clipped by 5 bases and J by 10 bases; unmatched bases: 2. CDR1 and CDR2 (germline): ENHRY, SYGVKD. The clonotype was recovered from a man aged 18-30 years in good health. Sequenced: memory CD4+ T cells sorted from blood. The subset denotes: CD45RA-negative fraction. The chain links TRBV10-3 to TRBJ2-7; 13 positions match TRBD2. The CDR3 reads CAISRTSGSQYF. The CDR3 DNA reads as TGTGCCATCAGTCGGACTAGCGGGAGTCAGTACTTC.